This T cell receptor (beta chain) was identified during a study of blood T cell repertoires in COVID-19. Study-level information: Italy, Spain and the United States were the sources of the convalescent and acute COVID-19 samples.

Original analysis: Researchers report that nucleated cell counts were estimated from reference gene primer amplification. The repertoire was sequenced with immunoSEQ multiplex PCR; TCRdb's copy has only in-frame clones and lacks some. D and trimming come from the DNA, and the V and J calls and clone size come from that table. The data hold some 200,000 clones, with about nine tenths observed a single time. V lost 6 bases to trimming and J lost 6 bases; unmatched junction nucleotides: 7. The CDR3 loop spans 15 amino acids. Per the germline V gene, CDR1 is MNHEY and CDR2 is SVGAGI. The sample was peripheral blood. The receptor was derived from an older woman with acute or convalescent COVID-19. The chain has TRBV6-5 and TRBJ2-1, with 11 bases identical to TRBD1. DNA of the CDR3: TGTGCCAGCAGCCTTGGGGGACAGGGGGTCAATGAGCAGTTCTTC. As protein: CASSLGGQGVNEQFF.